Listed here are 24 T cell receptor beta chains from one sample, sequenced in a study of T cells after yellow fever vaccination. From the 5' RACE reads, TCRdb called clonotypes with MiXCR, one entry per CDR3 protein. Of under 250,000 distinct CDR3 sequences in the sample, less than 9% were seen once. Sequencing used CD4+ T cells sorted from PBMCs, obtained 15 days after the yellow fever booster vaccination. All receptors come from a man aged 25-40 years who received the YFV17D yellow fever vaccine.

V gene TRBV10-3 combines with J gene TRBJ2-7; unclear D gene. Looked up from germline, CDR1 is ENHRY and CDR2 is SYGVKD. V was shortened by 3 bases and J by 7 bases, with 10 bases between the two germline ends. The CDR3 is 12 residues long. The CDR3 nucleotides are TGTGCCATCAGTGAAAGCGTTTGGGAGCAGTACTTC. Translation gives CAISESVWEQYF.

This clonotype was seen a few times. The chain has TRBV6-2 or TRBV6-3 and TRBJ2-3, with 8 nucleotides matching TRBD2. Losses at the gene ends were 6 bases for V and 4 bases for J; bases not matched to a gene: 9. The CDR3 totals 15 residues. CDR1 is MNHEY, CDR2 SVGEGT, per germline. This chain's CDR3 is CASSTMTSASDTQYF. Written as DNA, the CDR3 is TGTGCCAGCAGCACCATGACTAGCGCGTCAGATACGCAGTATTTT.

The rearrangement joins TRBV5-4 to TRBJ2-1; D might be TRBD2 (5 bases). This CDR3 has 14 residues. In germline, CDR1 is SGHNT, CDR2 YYREEE (reference sequence). V lost 0 bases, J lost 3 bases, and 7 bases lay in between. This CDR3 reads CASSLDGDYNEQFF. The CDR3 nucleotides read TGTGCCAGCAGCTTGGACGGGGACTACAATGAGCAGTTCTTC.

The rearrangement joins TRBV6-2 or TRBV6-3 to TRBJ1-3, with a tentative D call TRBD1 (5 bases). The CDR3 has 17 residues. The germline gives CDR1 MNHEY, CDR2 SVGEGT. Trimming took off 6 bases at V and 0 bases at J, with 18 bases between the two ends. The CDR3 here is CASSSMTVGRSGNTIYF. The CDR3 DNA reads as TGTGCCAGCAGCTCTATGACAGTCGGACGCTCTGGAAACACCATATATTTT.

This clonotype came up a few times. The chain links TRBV14 to TRBJ2-7; TRBD1 or TRBD2 may be the D gene (5 bases each). The CDR3 spans 15 residues. The germline CDR1 and CDR2 sequences are SGHDN and FVKESK. V was cut by 4 bases and J by 2 bases, with 15 bases left in between. In DNA form, the CDR3 reads TGTGCCAGCAGCCCCTCCGGGACGGTAACCTACGAGCAGTACTTC. It is translated as CASSPSGTVTYEQYF.

This clonotype was counted many times. The chain joins TRBV5-1 to TRBJ1-1; tentative D call: TRBD1 (5 bases). V lost 1 base and J lost 8, with 15 bases in between. The CDR3 consists of 14 residues. Germline CDR1 SGHRS, CDR2 YFSETQ. For the CDR3, the DNA is TGCGCCAGCAGCTTGTTCGGGGCCCAAAACGAAGCTTTCTTT. The encoded protein is CASSLFGAQNEAFF. Looking up the rest from reference TRBV5-1 and TRBJ1-1 gives the full variable domain: KAGVTQTPRYLIKTRGQQVTLSCSPISGHRSVSWYQQTPGQGLQFLFEYFSETQRNKGNFPGRFSGRQFSNSRSEMNVSTLELGDSALYLCASSLFGAQNEAFFGQGTRLTVV.

The chain is built from TRBV6-2 or TRBV6-3 and TRBJ2-2; D unresolved. Trimming pared 8 bases from V and 9 bases from J, leaving 10 bases between. CDR1 and CDR2 (germline): MNHEY, SVGEGT. CDR3 size: 11 residues. DNA for the CDR3: TGTGCCAGCGGACCGTTGAGGGAGCTGTTTTTT. Its protein is CASGPLRELFF.

This clonotype was detected only a few times. This CDR3 reads CASSPAGGAKGYTF. Here the CDR3 DNA reads TGTGCCAGCAGCCCGGCGGGGGGCGCAAAAGGCTACACCTTC. The J gene is TRBJ1-2, the V gene TRBV7-2; D is perhaps TRBD1 (6 bases). Trimming cost V 5 bases and J 8 bases, with 18 bases left between them. The V gene's germline CDR1 is SGHTA and CDR2 FQGNSA. The CDR3 is 14 amino acids.

This clonotype was recorded at least ten times. The genes are TRBV11-2 and TRBJ1-2; tentatively, D is TRBD1 (5 bases). The germline V gene has CDR1 SGHAT and CDR2 FQNNGV. This CDR3 region has 16 residues. The V and J ends lost 0 bases and 7 bases respectively, with 18 bases between them. The CDR3 sequence is CASSLDLSQARSGYTF. The CDR3 coding sequence is TGTGCCAGCAGCTTAGATCTATCACAGGCAAGAAGTGGCTACACCTTC.

In its sample, this clonotype was seen many times. The V call is TRBV4-2, the J call TRBJ1-1, with unresolved D. Trimming shortened V by 1 base and J by 1 base, and 10 bases separated the two germline ends. Germline loops: CDR1 LGHNA, CDR2 YNFKEQ. The CDR3 covers 15 residues. CDR3 DNA: TGTGCCAGCAGCCAAGGTTCACAACAGAACACTGAAGCTTTCTTT. It codes for CASSQGSQQNTEAFF.

This clonotype was found many times. V gene TRBV4-3 combines with J gene TRBJ2-5, with D possibly TRBD1 on 5 matching bases. This CDR3 region has 14 residues. CDR1 and CDR2 from the germline V gene are LGHNA and YSLEER. The ends were cut back, 4 bases at V and 1 base at J, with 10 bases in the middle. The CDR3 coding sequence is TGCGCCAGCAGCCTCGGACACTTCCAAGAGACCCAGTACTTC. Protein product: CASSLGHFQETQYF.

The chain links TRBV5-1 to TRBJ2-1; 7 bases are a match to TRBD2. CDR1 is SGHRS and CDR2 is YFSETQ in the germline V gene. This CDR3 region has 17 residues. Losses at the gene ends were 4 bases for V and 5 bases for J; bases not matched to a gene: 15. As DNA, the CDR3 is TGCGCCAGCAGCCCCCCTCGCGCGGGAGATCCTCACAATGAGCAGTTCTTC. This codes for CASSPPRAGDPHNEQFF.

This clonotype was observed a handful of times. This sequence joins TRBV10-3 and TRBJ2-7; D is unresolved. Germline-derived CDR1 and CDR2 are ENHRY and SYGVKD. The CDR3 spans 14 residues. The V and J ends lost 2 bases and 6 bases respectively, with 14 bases between them. In nucleotides, the CDR3 is TGTGCCATCAGTGAGACGGAGTCCTACCCCGAGCAGTACTTC. Its protein is CAISETESYPEQYF.

This chain joins TRBV9 and TRBJ2-5; either TRBD1 or TRBD2 may fit D (5 bases each). Germline CDR1 SGDLS, CDR2 YYNGEE. V was shortened by 0 bases and J by 5 bases, with 11 bases between the two germline ends. This CDR3 has 14 residues. CDR3 sequence: CASSVGGLDETQYF. The CDR3 bases are TGTGCCAGCAGCGTAGGGGGGTTAGATGAGACCCAGTACTTC.

This clonotype has a count of ten or more. This chain joins TRBV5-1 and TRBJ2-3; TRBD2 matches 8 bases. The CDR3 contains 16 residues. Trimming cost V 1 base and J 3 bases; bases outside gene matches: 7. From germline, CDR1 is SGHRS and CDR2 YFSETQ. The chain's CDR3 is CASSLTGGPSTDTQYF. In DNA form, the CDR3 reads TGCGCCAGCAGCTTGACGGGAGGGCCCAGTACAGATACGCAGTATTTT.

This clonotype was seen a few times. V is TRBV6-7 and J is TRBJ2-3; D is undetermined. TRBV6-7 is assigned to the ORF class and has an uncertain function. This CDR3 has 13 residues. The ends were cut back, 4 bases at V and 6 bases at J, with 11 bases in the middle. The CDR3 DNA follows: TGTGCCAGCAGTTCGGGCCATAGGGATACGCAGTATTTT. Protein sequence: CASSSGHRDTQYF.

This clonotype showed up many times. The chain is built from TRBV5-1 and TRBJ2-1; 13 bases agree with TRBD2. V shed 2 bases, J shed 6 bases, and the junction held 5 bases outside the gene matches. The CDR3 consists of 16 residues. CDR1 SGHRS and CDR2 YFSETQ come from the germline V gene. The CDR3 sequence is CASSFQLAGGANEQFF. DNA of the CDR3: TGCGCCAGCAGCTTTCAACTAGCGGGAGGGGCCAATGAGCAGTTCTTC.

This clonotype was seen many times. This chain uses TRBV20-1 with TRBJ2-5; no clear D gene. The V gene's germline CDR1 is DFQATT and CDR2 SNEGSKA (reference sequence). V lost 6 bases and J 5 bases, leaving 10 bases between the germline ends. The CDR3 runs to 11 residues. CDR3 sequence: CSASSRETQYF. CDR3 in DNA: TGCAGTGCGAGCAGCCGGGAGACCCAGTACTTC.

This clonotype was seen many times. The chain couples TRBV15 to TRBJ2-1; 7 nucleotides agree with TRBD2. Trimming cost V 6 bases and J 4 bases; bases outside gene matches: 12. Germline V gene data show CDR1 as LNHNV and CDR2 as YYDKDF (reference sequence). The CDR3 spans 16 residues. CDR3 nucleotides: TGTGCCACCAGAGCGAGAGCGGGAACCAGTTACAATGAGCAGTTCTTC. Protein: CATRARAGTSYNEQFF. Complete variable domain (other parts from reference TRBV15 and TRBJ2-1): DAMVIQNPRYQVTQFGKPVTLSCSQTLNHNVMYWYQQKSSQAPKLLFHYYDKDFNNEADTPDNFQSRRPNTSFCFLDIRSPGLGDTAMYLCATRARAGTSYNEQFFGPGTRLTVL.

This clonotype was seen more than once but under ten times. The rearrangement links TRBV6-2 or TRBV6-3 to TRBJ1-5; 7 nucleotides agree with TRBD1. This CDR3 is built from 14 residues. Trimming cost V 5 bases and J 4 bases; bases outside gene matches: 5. Germline V CDR1 and CDR2: MNHEY, SVGEGT. CDR3 amino acids: CASSNRDSNQPQHF. CDR3 sequence (DNA): TGTGCCAGCAGTAACCGGGACAGTAATCAGCCCCAGCATTTT.

This clonotype was observed many times. This chain connects TRBV4-3 to TRBJ2-2, with TRBD1 matching over 7 bases. Germline V gene sequence: CDR1 LGHNA, CDR2 YSLEER. The CDR3 has 16 amino acids. J was trimmed by 4 bases and V by 2 bases; bases with no gene match: 7. The CDR3 sequence: CASSQRNTGVTGELFF. For the CDR3, the DNA is TGCGCCAGCAGCCAACGAAACACAGGGGTCACCGGGGAGCTGTTTTTT.

Only a few counts were recorded for this clonotype. The V call is TRBV12-3 or TRBV12-4, the J call TRBJ1-6; D gene ambiguous. The CDR3 consists of 13 residues. The germline V and J ends were trimmed by 11 bases and 4 bases, with 12 bases remaining between them. CDR3 nucleotides: TGTGCCGGCTCAAAAGAGTATAATTCACCCCTCCACTTT. It translates to CAGSKEYNSPLHF.

This clonotype was counted ten times or more. The rearrangement uses TRBV7-2 and TRBJ2-7; 8 positions match TRBD1. Germline V gene data show CDR1 as SGHTA and CDR2 as FQGNSA. The CDR3 has 14 residues. The J segment lost 1 base and the V segment lost 5 bases, leaving 4 bases of the junction unmatched. The DNA for the CDR3 is TGTGCCAGCAGCCCCCGGACAGGGTCCTACGAGCAGTACTTC. This translates into CASSPRTGSYEQYF.

The chain joins TRBV20-1 to TRBJ2-1; TRBD2 agrees at 14 bases. Germline V lookup: CDR1 DFQATT, CDR2 SNEGSKA (reference sequence). CDR3 length: 14 amino acids. J gave up 8 bases and V 4 bases, and 4 bases lay outside the gene matches. The CDR3 loop reads CSATGLAGAHEQFF. The CDR3 DNA reads TGCAGTGCTACGGGACTAGCGGGAGCGCATGAGCAGTTCTTC.